This T cell receptor beta chain was obtained from a study of CD8 T cells in ankylosing spondylitis. CDR3 length: 13 amino acids. Germline V gene lookup returns CDR1 MNHEY and CDR2 SVGEGT. V lost 3 bases to trimming and J lost 6 bases, with 11 bases between them. Remarks on this clonotype: This may come from a read error, since a much larger clone is one base off.

MiXCR, applied by TCRdb to the 5' RACE reads, yields one record per CDR3 protein. Of 150,000 to 200,000 distinct CDR3 sequences in the sample, approximately 12% were seen once. The chain employs TRBV6-2 or TRBV6-3 and TRBJ1-1; D is ambiguous. The sequenced sample was blood, either unsorted or a sorted T cell fraction (not recorded which). The TCR was taken from a female donor with ankylosing spondylitis or in good health (not recorded which). CDR3 in amino acids: CASSYSSRAEAFF. The CDR3 DNA is TGTGCCAGCAGTTATAGTAGCCGGGCTGAAGCTTTCTTT.